These 3 T cell receptor beta chains share one sample of origin, sequenced in a study of CD8+ T cells in alopecia areata. Following extraction, RNA underwent reverse transcription to cDNA, which served as the sequencing template. Sequenced by immunoSEQ multiplex PCR; TCRdb stores in-frame clones only, minus some. The sample shows 150,000 to 200,000 clones, around three fifths of them seen only once. The sample consisted of CD4+ T cells sorted from blood, taken at week 0. These receptor sequences come from a human donor with alopecia areata.

This chain joins TRBV6-5 and TRBJ2-2; D is unclear. In germline, CDR1 is MNHEY, CDR2 SVGAGI. The CDR3 runs to 12 residues. Trimming took off 6 bases at V and 1 base at J, with 3 bases between the two ends. The CDR3 spells CASSLNTGELFF. The CDR3 DNA reads TGTGCCAGCAGCTTGAACACCGGGGAGCTGTTTTTT.

This clone has only a few counts. The J gene is TRBJ1-4, the V gene TRBV7-8; D unresolved. This CDR3 is built from 13 residues. Trimming stripped 5 bases from V and 8 bases from J, with 12 bases between. Per the germline V gene, CDR1 is SGHVS and CDR2 is FQNEAQ. For the CDR3, the DNA is TGTGCCAGCAGCCCCGAACGGCGGGAAAAACTGTTTTTT. It specifies CASSPERREKLFF.

J is TRBJ2-6 and V is TRBV23-1; perhaps TRBD1 as D (6 bases). TRBV23-1 is filed as an ORF, its function uncertain. The CDR3 loop spans 16 amino acids. V lost 4 bases and J lost 2, with 12 bases in between. CDR3 region: CASSLAQGPGANVLTF. CDR3 DNA: TGCGCCAGCAGTCTCGCACAGGGCCCTGGGGCCAACGTCCTGACTTTC.